This record covers a single T cell receptor (beta chain). TCRdb's copy holds only in-frame clones and misses some; the assay was immunoSEQ multiplex PCR. This table holds 210,000 or so clones, roughly four fifths found once. CDR1 and CDR2 (germline): SGHTA, FQGNSA. Deletions cut 4 bases from V and 5 bases from J, with 21 bases between. The CDR3 spans 16 residues. The data were taken from a study of blood T cell repertoires in COVID-19. The sequence was collected from a man aged 50-59 years who had recovered from COVID-19. Sequenced sample: peripheral blood. The chain is built from TRBV7-2 and TRBJ2-7, with TRBD2 as a possible D gene (6 bases). The CDR3 sequence: CASSSWRVKRVNEQYF. The CDR3 DNA reads TGTGCCAGCAGCTCCTGGCGAGTTAAGCGGGTCAACGAGCAGTACTTC.